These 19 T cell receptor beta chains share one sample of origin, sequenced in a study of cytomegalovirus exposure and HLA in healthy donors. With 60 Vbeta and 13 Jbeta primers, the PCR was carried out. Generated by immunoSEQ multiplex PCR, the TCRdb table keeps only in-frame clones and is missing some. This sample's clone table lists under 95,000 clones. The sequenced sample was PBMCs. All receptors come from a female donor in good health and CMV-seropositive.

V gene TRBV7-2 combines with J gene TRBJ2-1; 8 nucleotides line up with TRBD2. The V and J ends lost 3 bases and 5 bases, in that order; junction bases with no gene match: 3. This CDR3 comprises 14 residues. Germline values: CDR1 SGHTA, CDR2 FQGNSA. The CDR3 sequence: CASSFLAGDNEQFF. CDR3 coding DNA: TGTGCCAGCAGCTTCCTAGCGGGCGACAATGAGCAGTTCTTC.

The CDR3 loop is CASSSRTVSNEKLFF. DNA for the CDR3: TGTGCCAGTAGTTCCCGGACAGTTTCTAATGAAAAACTGTTTTTT. The rearrangement joins TRBV19 to TRBJ1-4, with a tentative D call TRBD1 (6 bases). This CDR3 comprises 15 residues. The V gene's germline CDR1 is LNHDA and CDR2 SQIVND (reference sequence). V lost 5 bases and J lost 3, with 13 bases in between. The full variable domain, in which reference TRBV19 and TRBJ1-4 provide the parts outside the CDR3, is DGGITQSPKYLFRKEGQNVTLSCEQNLNHDAMYWYRQDPGQGLRLIYYSQIVNDFQKGDIAEGYSVSREKKESFPLTVTSAQKNPTAFYLCASSSRTVSNEKLFFGSGTQLSVL.

The CDR3 loop is CASSFSQEQFF. The CDR3 coding sequence is TGCGCCAGCAGCTTTTCACAGGAGCAGTTCTTC. This chain connects TRBV5-1 to TRBJ2-1; D gene ambiguous. Trimming took off 2 bases at V and 10 bases at J, with 7 bases between the two ends. The CDR3 is 11 amino acids. The germline V gene encodes CDR1 SGHRS and CDR2 YFSETQ.

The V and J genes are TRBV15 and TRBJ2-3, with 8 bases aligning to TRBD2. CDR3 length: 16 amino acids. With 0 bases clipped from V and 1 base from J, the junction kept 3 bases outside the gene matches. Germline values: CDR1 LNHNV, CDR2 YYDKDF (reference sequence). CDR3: CATSREAGGGTDTQYF. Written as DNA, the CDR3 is TGTGCCACCAGCAGAGAGGCGGGGGGAGGCACAGATACGCAGTATTTT. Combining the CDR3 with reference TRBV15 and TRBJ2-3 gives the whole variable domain DAMVIQNPRYQVTQFGKPVTLSCSQTLNHNVMYWYQQKSSQAPKLLFHYYDKDFNNEADTPDNFQSRRPNTSFCFLDIRSPGLGDTAMYLCATSREAGGGTDTQYFGPGTRLTVL.

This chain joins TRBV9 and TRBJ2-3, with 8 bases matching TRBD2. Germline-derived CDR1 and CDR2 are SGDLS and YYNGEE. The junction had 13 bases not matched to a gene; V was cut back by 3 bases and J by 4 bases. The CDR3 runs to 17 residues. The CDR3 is CASSGVPGTRLADTQYF. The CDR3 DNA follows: TGTGCCAGCAGCGGGGTACCCGGGACTAGATTAGCAGATACGCAGTATTTT.

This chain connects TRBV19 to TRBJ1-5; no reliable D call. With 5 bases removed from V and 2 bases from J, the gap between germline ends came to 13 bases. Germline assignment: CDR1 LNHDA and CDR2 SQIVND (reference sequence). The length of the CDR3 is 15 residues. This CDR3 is CASSPRLARNQPQHF. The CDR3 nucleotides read TGTGCCAGTAGTCCTCGCCTGGCCCGCAATCAGCCCCAGCATTTT.

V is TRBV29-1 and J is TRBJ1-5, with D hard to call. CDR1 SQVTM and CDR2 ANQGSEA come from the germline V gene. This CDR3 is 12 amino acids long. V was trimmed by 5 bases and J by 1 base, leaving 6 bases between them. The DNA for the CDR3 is TGCAGCGTTAGAGAGAGCAATCAGCCCCAGCATTTT. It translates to CSVRESNQPQHF.

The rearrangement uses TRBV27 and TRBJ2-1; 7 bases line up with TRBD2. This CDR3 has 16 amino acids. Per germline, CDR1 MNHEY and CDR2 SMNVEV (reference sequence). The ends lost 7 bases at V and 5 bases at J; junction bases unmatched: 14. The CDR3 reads CASNSVLASPDNEQFF. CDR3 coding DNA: TGTGCCAGCAACTCGGTACTAGCGAGTCCCGACAATGAGCAGTTCTTC.

This CDR3 is CASSRGQEQETQYF. The CDR3 DNA is TGCGCCAGCAGCCGGGGACAGGAGCAAGAGACCCAGTACTTC. The V gene is TRBV5-1, the J gene TRBJ2-5, with 8 bases identical to TRBD1. The germline V gene has CDR1 SGHRS and CDR2 YFSETQ. The V segment lost 4 bases and the J segment 2 bases; nucleotides outside the gene matches: 4. CDR3 length: 14 residues.

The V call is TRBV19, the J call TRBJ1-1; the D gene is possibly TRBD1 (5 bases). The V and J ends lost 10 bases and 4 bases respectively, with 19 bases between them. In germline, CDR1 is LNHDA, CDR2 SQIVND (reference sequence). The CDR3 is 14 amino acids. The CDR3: CATKLDSGVTEAFF. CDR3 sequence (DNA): TGTGCCACCAAGCTAGATTCGGGGGTCACTGAAGCTTTCTTT.

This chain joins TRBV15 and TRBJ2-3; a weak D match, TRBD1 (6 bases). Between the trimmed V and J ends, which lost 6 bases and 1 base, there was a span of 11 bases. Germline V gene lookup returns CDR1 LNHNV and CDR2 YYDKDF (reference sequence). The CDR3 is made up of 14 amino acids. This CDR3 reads CATSLGHRTDTQYF. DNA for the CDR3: TGTGCCACCAGTTTGGGACATCGCACAGATACGCAGTATTTT. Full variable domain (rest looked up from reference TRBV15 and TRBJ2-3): DAMVIQNPRYQVTQFGKPVTLSCSQTLNHNVMYWYQQKSSQAPKLLFHYYDKDFNNEADTPDNFQSRRPNTSFCFLDIRSPGLGDTAMYLCATSLGHRTDTQYFGPGTRLTVL.

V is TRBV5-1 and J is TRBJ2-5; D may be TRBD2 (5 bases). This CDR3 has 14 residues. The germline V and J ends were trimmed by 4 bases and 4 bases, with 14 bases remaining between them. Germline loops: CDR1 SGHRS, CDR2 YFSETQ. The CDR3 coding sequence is TGCGCCAGCAGCCCCCAGCTCGGGGTAGAGACCCAGTACTTC. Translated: CASSPQLGVETQYF.

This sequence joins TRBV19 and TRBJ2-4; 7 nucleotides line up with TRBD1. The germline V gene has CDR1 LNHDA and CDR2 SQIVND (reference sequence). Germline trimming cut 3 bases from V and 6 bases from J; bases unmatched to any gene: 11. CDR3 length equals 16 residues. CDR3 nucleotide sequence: TGTGCCAGTAGTATTTCGAGGGGGCCGAAGGGAAACATTCAGTACTTC. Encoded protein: CASSISRGPKGNIQYF.

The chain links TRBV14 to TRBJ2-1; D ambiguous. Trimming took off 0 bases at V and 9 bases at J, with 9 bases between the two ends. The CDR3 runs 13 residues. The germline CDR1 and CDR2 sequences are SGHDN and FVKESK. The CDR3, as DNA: TGTGCCAGCAGCCAAGAACTACGAGGTGAGCAGTTCTTC. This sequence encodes CASSQELRGEQFF.

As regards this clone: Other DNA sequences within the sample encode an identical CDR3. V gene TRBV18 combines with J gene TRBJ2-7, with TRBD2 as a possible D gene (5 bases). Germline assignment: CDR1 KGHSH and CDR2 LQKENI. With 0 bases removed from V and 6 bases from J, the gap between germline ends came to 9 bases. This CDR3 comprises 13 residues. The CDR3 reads CASSPPGALEQYF. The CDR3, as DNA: TGTGCCAGCTCACCACCGGGAGCTCTCGAGCAGTACTTC.

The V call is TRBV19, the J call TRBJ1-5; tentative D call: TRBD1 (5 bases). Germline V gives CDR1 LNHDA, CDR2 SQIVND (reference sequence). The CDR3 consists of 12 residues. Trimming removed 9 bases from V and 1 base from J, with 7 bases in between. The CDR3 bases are TGTGCCAGCAGGACAAGCAATCAGCCCCAGCATTTT. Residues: CASRTSNQPQHF. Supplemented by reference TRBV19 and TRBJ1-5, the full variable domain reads DGGITQSPKYLFRKEGQNVTLSCEQNLNHDAMYWYRQDPGQGLRLIYYSQIVNDFQKGDIAEGYSVSREKKESFPLTVTSAQKNPTAFYLCASRTSNQPQHFGDGTRLSIL.

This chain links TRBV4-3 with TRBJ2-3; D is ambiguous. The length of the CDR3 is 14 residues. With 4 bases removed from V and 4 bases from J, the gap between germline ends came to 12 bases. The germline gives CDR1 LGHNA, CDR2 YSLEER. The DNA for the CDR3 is TGCGCCAGCAGCCTCCCTCCCCCGTCAGATACGCAGTATTTT. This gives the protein CASSLPPPSDTQYF.

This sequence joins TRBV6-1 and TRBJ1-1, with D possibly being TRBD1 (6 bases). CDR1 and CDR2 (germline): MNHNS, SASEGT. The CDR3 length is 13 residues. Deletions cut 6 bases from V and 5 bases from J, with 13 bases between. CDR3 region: CASRKGRGTEAFF. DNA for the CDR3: TGTGCCAGCAGGAAGGGGAGGGGGACTGAAGCTTTCTTT.

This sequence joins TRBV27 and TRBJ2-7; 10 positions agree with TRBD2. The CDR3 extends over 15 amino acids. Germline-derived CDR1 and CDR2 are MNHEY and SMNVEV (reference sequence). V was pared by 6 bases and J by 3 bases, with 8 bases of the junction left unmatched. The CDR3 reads CASSPLVAGGYEQYF. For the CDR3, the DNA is TGTGCCAGCAGCCCCCTGGTAGCGGGGGGCTACGAGCAGTACTTC.